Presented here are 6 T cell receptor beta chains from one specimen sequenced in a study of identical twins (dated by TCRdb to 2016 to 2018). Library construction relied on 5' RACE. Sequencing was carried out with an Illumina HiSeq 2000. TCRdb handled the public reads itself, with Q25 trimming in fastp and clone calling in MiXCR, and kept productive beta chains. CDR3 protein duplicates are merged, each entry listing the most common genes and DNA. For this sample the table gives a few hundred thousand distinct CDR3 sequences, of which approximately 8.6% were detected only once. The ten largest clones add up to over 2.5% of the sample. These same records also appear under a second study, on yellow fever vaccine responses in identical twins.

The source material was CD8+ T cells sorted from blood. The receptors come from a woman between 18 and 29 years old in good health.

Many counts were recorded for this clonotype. CDR3 DNA: TGTGCCAGCAGCCCCTTTTGGGGAAATGAGCAGTTCTTC. This encodes CASSPFWGNEQFF. This rearrangement joins TRBV27 to TRBJ2-1; no firm D call. This CDR3 region has 13 residues. Germline V gene lookup returns CDR1 MNHEY and CDR2 SMNVEV (reference sequence). Trimming pared 6 bases from V and 7 bases from J, leaving 13 bases between.

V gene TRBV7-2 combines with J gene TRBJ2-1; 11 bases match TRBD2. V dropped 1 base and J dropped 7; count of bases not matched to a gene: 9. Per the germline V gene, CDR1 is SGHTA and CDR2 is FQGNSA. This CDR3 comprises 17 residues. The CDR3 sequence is CASSLVVTSGRGNEQFF. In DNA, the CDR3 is TGTGCCAGCAGCTTAGTTGTCACTAGCGGGAGAGGGAATGAGCAGTTCTTC.

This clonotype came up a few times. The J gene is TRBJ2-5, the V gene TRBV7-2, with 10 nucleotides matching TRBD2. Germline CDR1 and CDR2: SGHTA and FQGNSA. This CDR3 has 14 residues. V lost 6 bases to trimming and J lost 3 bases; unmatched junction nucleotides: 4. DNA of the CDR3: TGTGCCAGCAGTACGCTAGCGGGAGAAGAGACCCAGTACTTC. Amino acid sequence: CASSTLAGEETQYF.

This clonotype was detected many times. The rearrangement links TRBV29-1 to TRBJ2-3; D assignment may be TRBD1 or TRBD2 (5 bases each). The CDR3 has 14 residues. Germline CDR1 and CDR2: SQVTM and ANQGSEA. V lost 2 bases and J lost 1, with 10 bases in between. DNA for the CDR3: TGCAGCGTTGAATGGGGGTGGGGCACAGATACGCAGTATTTT. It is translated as CSVEWGWGTDTQYF.

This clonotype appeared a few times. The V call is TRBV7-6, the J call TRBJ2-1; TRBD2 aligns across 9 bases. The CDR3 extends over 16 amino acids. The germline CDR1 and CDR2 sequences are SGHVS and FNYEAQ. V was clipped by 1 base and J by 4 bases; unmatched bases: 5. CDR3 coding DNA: TGTGCCAGCAGCTTAGGAGCTAGCGGGGTTTACAATGAGCAGTTCTTC. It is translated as CASSLGASGVYNEQFF.

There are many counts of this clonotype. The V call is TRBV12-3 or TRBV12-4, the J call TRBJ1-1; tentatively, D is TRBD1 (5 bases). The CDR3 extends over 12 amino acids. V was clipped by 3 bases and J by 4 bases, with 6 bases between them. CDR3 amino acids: CASSFQGTEAFF. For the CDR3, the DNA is TGTGCCAGCAGTTTCCAGGGCACTGAAGCTTTCTTT.